The following is a T cell receptor beta chain sequence with its context. Its antigen specificity is not known. Per-nucleotide qualities are absent, and no much larger clonotype sits a single base away. This entry comes from a study of technical replicates of blood from a few donors (dated by TCRdb to 2015 to 2018). Library prep was done by the immunoSEQ multiplex PCR assay. The immuneACCESS repertoire file appears here via TCRdb, limited to in-frame rearrangements. These files lack a portion of the clones; in checked studies, under half of the deficit traces to unresolved V genes, and the cause of the others is not known. The sample includes around 80,000 clones, with less than 95% observed a single time. About 0.37% of the sample rests with the top ten. The specimen was T cells isolated from PBMCs. This receptor was taken from a human donor in good health.

DNA sequence: TGTGCCAGCAGCCAAGCTGGCGGTCTCGGGGACGGGGAGCTGTTTTTT. It is translated as CASSQAGGLGDGELFF. The rearrangement joined TRBV4-2 to TRBJ2-2, and TRBD2 may be the D gene, going by 5 matching bases. The V and J ends are trimmed by 1 base and 7 bases, leaving 16 bases between them. The CDR3 covers 16 residues, taking in both the cysteine and the phenylalanine. This entry keeps only the CDR3 DNA: 48 bases, framed from base 1. The germline V gene sets CDR1 to LGHNA and CDR2 to YNFKEQ.